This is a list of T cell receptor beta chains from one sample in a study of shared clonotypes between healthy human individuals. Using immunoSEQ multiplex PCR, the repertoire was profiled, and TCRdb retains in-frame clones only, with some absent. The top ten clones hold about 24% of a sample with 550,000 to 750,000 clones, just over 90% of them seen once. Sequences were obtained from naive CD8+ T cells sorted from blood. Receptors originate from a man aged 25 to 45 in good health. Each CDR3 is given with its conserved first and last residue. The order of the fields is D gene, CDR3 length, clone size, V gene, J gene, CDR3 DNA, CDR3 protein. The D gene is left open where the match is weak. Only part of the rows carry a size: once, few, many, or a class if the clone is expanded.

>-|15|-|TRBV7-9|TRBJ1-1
TGTGCCAGCAGCTTTCGGAAAGGGCCAAACACTGAAGCTTTCTTT
CASSFRKGPNTEAFF
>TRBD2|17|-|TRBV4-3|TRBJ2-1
TGCGCCAGCAGCCAAGATTGGGCTAGCGGGTCCTACAATGAGCAGTTCTTC
CASSQDWASGSYNEQFF
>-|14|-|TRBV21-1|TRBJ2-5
TGTGCCAGCAGAGAGACAGGGGAACAAGAGACCCAGTACTTC
CASRETGEQETQYF
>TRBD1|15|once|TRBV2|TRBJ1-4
TGTGCCAGCAGTGATCGAGGGGGCGCAAGTGAAAAACTGTTTTTT
CASSDRGGASEKLFF
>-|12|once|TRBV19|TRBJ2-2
TGTGCCAGTAGTATAGTTGTCGGGGAGCTGTTTTTT
CASSIVVGELFF
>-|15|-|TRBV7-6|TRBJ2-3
TGTGCCAGCAGCTTACCGGGGCAAAGCACAGATACGCAGTATTTT
CASSLPGQSTDTQYF
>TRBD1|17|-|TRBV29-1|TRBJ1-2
TGCAGCGCTAGGGACAGGCGGGAGGGGCCCTCTAACTATGGCTACACCTTC
CSARDRREGPSNYGYTF
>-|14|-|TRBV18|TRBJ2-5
TGTGCCAGCTCACCTACGGCAACCCAAGAGACCCAGTACTTC
CASSPTATQETQYF
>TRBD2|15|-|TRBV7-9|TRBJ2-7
TGTGCCAGCAGCTTAGTAGGGGAGGGATCCTACGAGCAGTACTTC
CASSLVGEGSYEQYF
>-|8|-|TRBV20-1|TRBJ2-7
TGCAGTGTGGACGAGCAGTACTTC
CSVDEQYF
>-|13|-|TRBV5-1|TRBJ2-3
TGCGCCAGCAGCTTGACCTCCAGGGATACGCAGTATTTT
CASSLTSRDTQYF
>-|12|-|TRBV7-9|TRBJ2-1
TGTGCCAGCAGCTTAGGGTCCGGGCAGCAGTTCTTC
CASSLGSGQQFF
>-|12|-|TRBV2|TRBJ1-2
TGTGCCAGCAGGGGTACCGTGGAGGGCTACACCTTC
CASRGTVEGYTF
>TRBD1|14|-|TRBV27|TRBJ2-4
TGTGCCAGCAGTCCTGGAGACAGGGGTAACATTCAGTACTTC
CASSPGDRGNIQYF
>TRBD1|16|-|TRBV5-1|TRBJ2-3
TGCGCCAGCAGCTTCCCCGGGACAGGAAACACAGATACGCAGTATTTT
CASSFPGTGNTDTQYF
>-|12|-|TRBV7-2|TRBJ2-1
TGTGCCAGCAGCTTATCCTACAATGAGCAGTTCTTC
CASSLSYNEQFF
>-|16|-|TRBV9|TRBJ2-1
TGTGCCAGCAGCCCTCCTACGGGTAGCTCCTACAATGAGCAGTTCTTC
CASSPPTGSSYNEQFF
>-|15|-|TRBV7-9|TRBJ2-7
TGTGCCAGCAGCTTTAGGGTCGGTGCAGGCTACGAGCAGTACTTC
CASSFRVGAGYEQYF
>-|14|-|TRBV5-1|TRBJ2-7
TGCGCCAGCAGCTTGGCCACCGCTTATAGCGAGCAGTACTTC
CASSLATAYSEQYF
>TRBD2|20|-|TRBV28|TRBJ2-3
TGTGCCAGCAGTACAACAGTCGAGGGAGTAGCGGGAACTTTAGGAGATACGCAGTATTTT
CASSTTVEGVAGTLGDTQYF
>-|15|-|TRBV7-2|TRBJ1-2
TGTGCCAGCTTACTTGACGGGGAGGGTGCGGGTGGCTACACCTTC
CASLLDGEGAGGYTF
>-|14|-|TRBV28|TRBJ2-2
TGTGCCAGCAGGACCGGTCCGAACACCGGGGAGCTGTTTTTT
CASRTGPNTGELFF
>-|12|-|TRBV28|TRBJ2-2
-
CASSFGAGELFF
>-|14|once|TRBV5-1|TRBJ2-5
TGCGCCAGCAGCTTGGACAGAGGTTTTTGGACCCAGTACTTC
CASSLDRGFWTQYF
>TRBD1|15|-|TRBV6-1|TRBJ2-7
TGTGCCAGCAGGGGTTTGGGACAGGGACCTGGGGAGCAGTACTTC
CASRGLGQGPGEQYF
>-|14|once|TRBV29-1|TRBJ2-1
TGCAGCGCCGGACGGGACGGACGGAACAATGAGCAGTTCTTC
CSAGRDGRNNEQFF
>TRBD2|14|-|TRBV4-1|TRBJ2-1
TGCGCCAGCAGCCAAGGACTAGCGGGTAATGAGCAGTTCTTC
CASSQGLAGNEQFF
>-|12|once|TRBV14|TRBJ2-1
TGTGCCAGCAGCCAAGTCGGCAGAGAGCAGTTCTTC
CASSQVGREQFF
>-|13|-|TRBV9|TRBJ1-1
TGTGCCAGCAGCATCCGGGGACGGACTGAAGCTTTCTTT
CASSIRGRTEAFF
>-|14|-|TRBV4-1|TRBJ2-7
TGCGCCAGCAGCCAAGGGACGGTTTCCTACGAGCAGTACTTC
CASSQGTVSYEQYF
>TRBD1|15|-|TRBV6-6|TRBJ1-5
TGTGCCAGCAGACATCAGGGGGAGAGCAATCAGCCCCAGCATTTT
CASRHQGESNQPQHF
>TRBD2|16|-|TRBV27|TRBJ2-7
TGTGCCAGCAGCGCCGGGACTAGCGGGATCAGGGACGAGCAGTACTTC
CASSAGTSGIRDEQYF
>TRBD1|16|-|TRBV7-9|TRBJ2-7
TGTGCCAGCAGCTTAGCGGGGTGGCAGGGGGACAACGAGCAGTACTTC
CASSLAGWQGDNEQYF
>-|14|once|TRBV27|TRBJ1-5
TGTGCCAGCAGTTACACAGGGCCCTTACAGCCCCAGCATTTT
CASSYTGPLQPQHF
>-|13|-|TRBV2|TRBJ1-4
TGTGCCAGCAGTGACCCGAACAGTGAAAAACTGTTTTTT
CASSDPNSEKLFF
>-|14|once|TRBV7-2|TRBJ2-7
TGTGCCAGCAGCTTAGGAAGCGGGACAAACGAGCAGTACTTC
CASSLGSGTNEQYF
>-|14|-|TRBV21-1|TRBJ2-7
TGTGCCAGCAGCAACCCTAGGCTCCCCTACGAGCAGTACTTC
CASSNPRLPYEQYF
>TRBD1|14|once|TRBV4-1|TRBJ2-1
TGCGCCAGCAGCCACCCAACAGGGGGCGATGAGCAGTTCTTC
CASSHPTGGDEQFF
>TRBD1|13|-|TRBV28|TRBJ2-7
TGTGCCAGCAGCACAGGGGGCTCCTACGAGCAGTACTTC
CASSTGGSYEQYF
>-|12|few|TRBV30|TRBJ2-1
TGTGCCTGGAGTGTCTCGGGGGTCGAGCAGTTCTTC
CAWSVSGVEQFF
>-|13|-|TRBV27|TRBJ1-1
TGTGCCAGCAGATGGCAGGGGAACACTGAAGCTTTCTTT
CASRWQGNTEAFF
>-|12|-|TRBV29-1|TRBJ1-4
TGCAGCGTTGAAGCAGGGCATGAAAAACTGTTTTTT
CSVEAGHEKLFF
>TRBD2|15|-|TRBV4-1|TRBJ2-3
TGCGCCAGCGGGGAGGGGCAGTACCCAGCTGATACGCAGTATTTT
CASGEGQYPADTQYF
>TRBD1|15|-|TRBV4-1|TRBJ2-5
TGCGCCAGCAGCCCGCTCCAGGGGGCGGGTGAGACCCAGTACTTC
CASSPLQGAGETQYF
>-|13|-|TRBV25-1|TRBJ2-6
TGTGCCAGCAGTGGACCTGGGGCCAACGTCCTGACTTTC
CASSGPGANVLTF
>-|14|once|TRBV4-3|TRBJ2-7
TGCGCCAGCAGCCAATTCGGAGGCCCCTACGAGCAGTACTTC
CASSQFGGPYEQYF